This TCR beta chain is from a study of T-cell reconstitution after alpha-beta-depleted transplantation in children (dated by TCRdb to between 2015 and 2016). Regarding the research as a whole: T-cell immune reconstitution after TCRalphabeta/CD19-depleted allogeneic hematopoietic cell transplantation in children was quantitatively tracked in the study by means of TCR repertoire profiling.

Here is what the overall study found, with its caveats: The frequencies of hyperexpanded clones fell over the following months, and after one year, T-cell counts and TCRbeta diversity were mostly attributed to newly produced T cells. The apparently early alphabetaT-cell count recovery about two months after transplant was reportedly dependent on only several hundred rapidly expanded clones derived from non-depleted graft cells. In some patients, the high TCRbeta diversity seen at day 60 was put down to recipient T cells and intrathymic progenitors that had survived conditioning.

Remarks on this clonotype: No cognate antigen has been identified for it. Base qualities are missing; no much larger clone stands one base away.

In light of the paper, this sample's treatment or condition label describes: allogeneic hematopoietic cell transplantation with graft depleted of TCRalphabeta T cells and CD19 B cells. The children who served as transplant recipients had been given grafts of TCRalphabeta/CD19-depleted allogeneic hematopoietic cells. Germline trimming amounts to 6 bases on V and 5 bases on J, with 9 as the count of junction bases outside the gene matches. Spanning cysteine to phenylalanine, the CDR3 consists of 15 amino acids. Solely the CDR3 DNA is kept, with 45 bases framed from the first base. The germline V gene (reference sequence) provides CDR1 DFQATT and CDR2 SNEGSKA. Library generation was performed with PCR. The instrument was an Illumina HiSeq 2500. TCR library preparation used molecular barcoding, with unique molecular identifiers applied to normalize quantification of the TCRbeta repertoire. TCRdb reworked the public reads: Q25 trimming with fastp, MiXCR clone assembly, productive beta chains retained. All rows with the same CDR3 protein become a single entry with the most common DNA and genes. Across this sample there are around 580,000 distinct CDR3 sequences, with 25% to 30% seen only once. Together, the top ten hold 30% to 45% of the sample.

The rearrangement joined TRBV20-1 to TRBJ2-3, and TRBD2 aligns with 12 junction nucleotides. The receptor was isolated from a boy under three years old with Wiskott-Aldrich syndrome, due to receive a stem cell transplant. The sequenced sample was PBMCs, obtained before TCRalphabeta/CD19-depleted stem cell transplant. Here the CDR3 is given as CSASLAGGPGDTQYF. The DNA sequence is as follows: TGCAGTGCATCGCTAGCGGGAGGGCCGGGAGATACGCAGTATTTT.